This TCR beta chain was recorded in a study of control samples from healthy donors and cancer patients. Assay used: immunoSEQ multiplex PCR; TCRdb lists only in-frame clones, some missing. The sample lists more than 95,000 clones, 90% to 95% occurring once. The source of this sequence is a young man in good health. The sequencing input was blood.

For the CDR3, the DNA is TGTGCCAGCAGTTTTACGGCCGGAAGCAATCAGCCCCAGCATTTT. It is translated as CASSFTAGSNQPQHF. The chain is built from TRBV27 and TRBJ1-5; D unclear. Trimming pared 3 bases from V and 1 base from J, leaving 10 bases between. Germline-derived CDR1 and CDR2 are MNHEY and SMNVEV (reference sequence). The CDR3 length is 15 residues.